This T cell receptor beta chain was observed in a study of T cells after yellow fever vaccination. Each CDR3 protein gets one entry after TCRdb re-called the 5' RACE reads with MiXCR. The profile shows under 200,000 distinct CDR3 sequences, 9.5% to 11% of them singletons. CDR3 length: 17 amino acids. V lost 5 bases and J lost 3; bases outside the gene matches: 10. Germline lookup yields CDR1 SEHNR and CDR2 FQNEAQ (reference sequence). This receptor was taken from a young man who received the YFV17D yellow fever vaccine. The chain is built from TRBV7-9 and TRBJ2-1, with 10 bases lining up with TRBD1. Sequenced here: CD8+ T cells sorted from PBMCs, sampled 15 days after the yellow fever booster vaccination. CDR3 sequence reads: CASSPRRGTGDYNEQFF. CDR3 DNA: TGTGCCAGCAGCCCAAGGCGGGGGACAGGGGACTACAATGAGCAGTTCTTC.